This TCR beta chain came from a study of OX40 agonist ivuxolimab in advanced cancers. The overall study: Partial responses were achieved by three patients, of whom one had hepatocellular carcinoma and two had cutaneous melanoma.

CDR1 and CDR2 (germline): LNHDA, SQIVND (reference sequence). This CDR3 has 16 residues. The junction had 6 bases not matched to a gene; V was cut back by 3 bases and J by 1 base. Using immunoSEQ multiplex PCR, the repertoire was profiled, and TCRdb retains in-frame clones only, with some absent. The sample yields around 65,000 clones, 91% seen once. Study-level results: Clonal expansion among partial responders at 0.1-3.0 mg/kg ranked near the lowest.

To note about this clone: Its antigen is not identified.

The sample here was CD4+ or CD8+ T cells sorted from blood, taken in a trial of the OX40 agonist ivuxolimab. The chain carries TRBV19 and TRBJ1-1; 9 bases are shared with TRBD1. This receptor was identified in an adult with an advanced solid tumor such as melanoma, head and neck, liver or kidney cancer. In DNA form, the CDR3 reads TGTGCCAGTAGTATTTTACAGGGGGCGCGGAACACTGAAGCTTTCTTT. Its protein product is CASSILQGARNTEAFF.